This TCR beta chain was documented in a study of shared clonotypes between healthy human individuals. This clone came up many times. Its antigen is unidentified. Assay: immunoSEQ multiplex PCR; the TCRdb copy retains only in-frame clones and omits some. This table has some 300,000 clones, 73% appearing once. Whole-study findings and limits: Shared clonotypes: about 4.6% naive CD4, roughly 3.8% naive CD8, roughly 2.2% memory CD4, 0.4% to 0.45% memory CD8. Apart from blood, nothing was sampled; tissue repertoires likely differ.

All donors qualified as healthy HIV-negative adults and had experienced no recent acute infections or vaccinations. Adult Caucasians living in Nashville, Tennessee made up all of the donors. The CDR3 consists of 13 residues. Germline assignment: CDR1 LNHDA and CDR2 SQIVND (reference sequence). The germline V and J ends were trimmed by 4 bases and 0 bases, with 3 bases remaining between them. Material for sequencing was memory CD4+ T cells sorted from blood. Subset reported: CD45RA-negative fraction. This TCR came from a man aged 25 to 40 in good health. The chain carries TRBV19 and TRBJ2-2; D ambiguous. In DNA, the CDR3 is TGTGCCAGTAGTAACCCGAACACCGGGGAGCTGTTTTTT. This codes for CASSNPNTGELFF. Complete variable domain (other parts from reference TRBV19 and TRBJ2-2): DGGITQSPKYLFRKEGQNVTLSCEQNLNHDAMYWYRQDPGQGLRLIYYSQIVNDFQKGDIAEGYSVSREKKESFPLTVTSAQKNPTAFYLCASSNPNTGELFFGEGSRLTVL.